The sequence of this T cell receptor beta chain was determined in a study of shared clonotypes between healthy human individuals. Study details: Each donor's CD4 naive and CD4 memory cells filled three plates apiece, CD8 naive two, and CD8 memory one.

Clones were sequenced by immunoSEQ multiplex PCR, and TCRdb holds only the in-frame ones, with some missing. The sample yields over a million clones, around 97% seen once. Germline V gives CDR1 KGHSH, CDR2 LQKENI. CDR3 length equals 12 residues. Deletions cut 3 bases from V and 7 bases from J, with 9 bases between. The split of CD4+ cells yielded CD45RA+ naive and CD45RA-negative memory subsets. The clonotype was recovered from a man aged 30 to 45 in good health. Sample: naive CD4+ T cells sorted from blood. Regarding subset: CD45RA+ positively selected. V usage is TRBV18 and J usage is TRBJ1-1; D is undetermined. The CDR3, as DNA: TGTGCCAGCTCACCGTCTTGGGGTGAAGCTTTCTTT. It yields the protein CASSPSWGEAFF.